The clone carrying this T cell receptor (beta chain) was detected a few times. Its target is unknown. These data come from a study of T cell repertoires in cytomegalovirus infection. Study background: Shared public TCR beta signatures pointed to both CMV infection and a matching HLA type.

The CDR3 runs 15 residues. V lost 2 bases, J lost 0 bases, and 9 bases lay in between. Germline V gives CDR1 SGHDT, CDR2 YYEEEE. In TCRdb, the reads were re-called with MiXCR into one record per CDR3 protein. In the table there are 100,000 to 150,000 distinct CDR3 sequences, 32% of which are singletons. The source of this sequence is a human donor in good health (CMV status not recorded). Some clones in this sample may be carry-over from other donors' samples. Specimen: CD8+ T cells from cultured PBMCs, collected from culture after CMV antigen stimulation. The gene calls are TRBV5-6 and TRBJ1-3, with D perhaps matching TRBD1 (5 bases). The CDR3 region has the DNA TGTGCCAGCAGCTTAGCACAGGTCTCTGGAAACACCATATATTTT. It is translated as CASSLAQVSGNTIYF.